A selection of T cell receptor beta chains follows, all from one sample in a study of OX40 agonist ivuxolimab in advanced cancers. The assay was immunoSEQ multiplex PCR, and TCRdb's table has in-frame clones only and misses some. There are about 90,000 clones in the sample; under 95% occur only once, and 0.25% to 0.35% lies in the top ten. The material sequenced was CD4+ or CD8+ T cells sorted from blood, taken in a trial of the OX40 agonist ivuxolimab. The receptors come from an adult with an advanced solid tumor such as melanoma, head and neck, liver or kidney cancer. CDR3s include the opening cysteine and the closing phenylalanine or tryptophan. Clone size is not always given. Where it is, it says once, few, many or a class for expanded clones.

CDR3: CASLPPGGKGLANNEQFF
V: TRBV27
J: TRBJ2-1
size: NA

CDR3: CASRLAGQRTDTQYF
V: TRBV28
J: TRBJ2-3
size: NA

CDR3: CASSRGSNEKLFF
V: TRBV14
J: TRBJ1-4
size: NA

CDR3: CASSFYINNSPLHF
V: TRBV11-2
J: TRBJ1-6
size: NA

CDR3: CASRTGFQPQHF
V: TRBV27
J: TRBJ1-5
size: NA

CDR3: CASSVGGSRYEQYF
V: TRBV9
J: TRBJ2-7
size: NA

CDR3: CASSLRKAQETQYF
V: TRBV7-9
J: TRBJ2-5
size: once

CDR3: CASSLVIGYEQYF
V: TRBV27
J: TRBJ2-7
size: NA

CDR3: CASSQGGLAGTDTQYF
V: TRBV14
J: TRBJ2-3
size: NA

CDR3: CASSQNGLTGELFF
V: TRBV7-6
J: TRBJ2-2
size: NA

CDR3: CASSLGGDGNQPQHF
V: TRBV7-2
J: TRBJ1-5
size: NA

CDR3: CASSEAGGGSFSEQFF
V: TRBV6-1
J: TRBJ2-1
size: once

CDR3: CASRAGEYEQYF
V: TRBV6-6
J: TRBJ2-7
size: NA

CDR3: CASSIAGQGPYEQYF
V: TRBV19
J: TRBJ2-7
size: NA

CDR3: CASSFQVRGRGNTEAFF
V: TRBV5-1
J: TRBJ1-1
size: NA

CDR3: CASSSGASGSRGYNEQFF
V: TRBV28
J: TRBJ2-1
size: NA

CDR3: CASQQGFGYTF
V: TRBV2
J: TRBJ1-2
size: NA

CDR3: CASSFRAEAFF
V: TRBV7-3
J: TRBJ1-1
size: NA

CDR3: CASFEGLGNEQFF
V: TRBV5-1
J: TRBJ2-1
size: NA

CDR3: CASSERAGGAQYF
V: TRBV27
J: TRBJ2-7
size: once

CDR3: CASSLDGLGLATYEQYF
V: TRBV11-2
J: TRBJ2-7
size: NA

CDR3: CASSAGTGGGSYNEQFF
V: TRBV27
J: TRBJ2-1
size: NA

CDR3: CASSRSVSTDTQYF
V: TRBV18
J: TRBJ2-3
size: NA

CDR3: CASSPREWETQYF
V: TRBV9
J: TRBJ2-5
size: NA

CDR3: CASSLAGVRNIQYF
V: TRBV4-1
J: TRBJ2-4
size: NA

CDR3: CASSPRATSGRVVEQFF
V: TRBV27
J: TRBJ2-1
size: NA

CDR3: CASSVATNSDTQYF
V: TRBV9
J: TRBJ2-3
size: few

CDR3: CASSIEGQGPNQPQHF
V: TRBV2
J: TRBJ1-5
size: NA

CDR3: CASSHPSNRGYGYTF
V: TRBV28
J: TRBJ1-2
size: NA

CDR3: CASSLEGGRYEQYF
V: TRBV2
J: TRBJ2-7
size: NA

CDR3: CASSPERAGGMRKNIQYF
V: TRBV18
J: TRBJ2-4
size: NA

CDR3: CASSYERGREQYF
V: TRBV6-5
J: TRBJ2-7
size: once

CDR3: CAWRPGNTQYF
V: TRBV30
J: TRBJ2-3
size: NA

CDR3: CASSPGAGGYTF
V: TRBV28
J: TRBJ1-2
size: few

CDR3: CATSVGFYNEQFF
V: TRBV2
J: TRBJ2-1
size: NA

CDR3: CASSYGTSGWSKNIQYF
V: TRBV5-6
J: TRBJ2-4
size: NA

CDR3: CASSLARGPKETQYF
V: TRBV11-2
J: TRBJ2-5
size: NA

CDR3: CASKASAFSGNTIYF
V: TRBV19
J: TRBJ1-3
size: NA

CDR3: CASSGDGTGELFF
V: TRBV7-3
J: TRBJ2-2
size: NA

CDR3: CASSLGGLNTEAFF
V: TRBV7-8
J: TRBJ1-1
size: NA

CDR3: CASSFPRGAARYEQYF
V: TRBV7-8
J: TRBJ2-7
size: NA

CDR3: CASTKGAEIYNEQFF
V: TRBV19
J: TRBJ2-1
size: NA

CDR3: CASSPQAGGPGNEQFF
V: TRBV9
J: TRBJ2-1
size: NA

CDR3: CASSLAFFGESETQYF
V: TRBV7-8
J: TRBJ2-5
size: NA

CDR3: CASSPVSPDYEQYF
V: TRBV5-1
J: TRBJ2-7
size: NA

CDR3: CASSESTPGELFF
V: TRBV6-5
J: TRBJ2-2
size: NA

CDR3: CASRTYRVLPEAFF
V: TRBV10-1
J: TRBJ1-1
size: NA

CDR3: CASSTGLDEQYF
V: TRBV5-1
J: TRBJ2-7
size: NA

CDR3: CASSQAWRNTEAFF
V: TRBV4-3
J: TRBJ1-1
size: NA

CDR3: CASRLVRQFYEQYF
V: TRBV12-2
J: TRBJ2-7
size: NA

CDR3: CASSKRTGRCEQYF
V: TRBV21-1
J: TRBJ2-7
size: NA

CDR3: CASSEPGLPYEQYF
V: TRBV5-1
J: TRBJ2-7
size: NA

CDR3: CASSPLGARQGNTIYF
V: TRBV28
J: TRBJ1-3
size: NA

CDR3: CASSSHGTVNYGYTF
V: TRBV19
J: TRBJ1-2
size: NA

CDR3: CASSLRPNEKLFF
V: TRBV9
J: TRBJ1-4
size: NA